Shown below are 30 T cell receptor beta chains from a single sample sequenced in a study of T-cell reconstitution after alpha-beta-depleted transplantation in children. The TCRbeta library was prepared with unique molecular identifiers. TCRdb analysed the PCR reads with MiXCR anew, one entry per CDR3 protein. The data hold under 400,000 distinct CDR3 sequences, with roughly 25% observed a single time. This specimen was PBMCs, mostly from graft donor cells, taken 180 days after TCRalphabeta/CD19-depleted stem cell transplant. These receptors originate from a male patient younger than 18 who had a stem cell transplant for acute lymphoblastic leukemia, so the T cells may come from the graft donor.

The V call is TRBV5-1, the J call TRBJ2-5; D is unresolved. CDR1 is SGHRS and CDR2 is YFSETQ in the germline V gene. Deletions cut 4 bases from V and 4 bases from J, with 17 bases between. The CDR3 contains 15 residues. The CDR3 reads CASSLALSRAETQYF. The DNA of the CDR3 is TGCGCCAGCAGCCTTGCCCTGAGTAGAGCAGAGACCCAGTACTTC.

The chain joins TRBV27 to TRBJ2-2, with D perhaps TRBD1 or TRBD2 (5 bases each). The CDR3 is 17 residues long. Germline CDR1 is MNHEY and CDR2 is SMNVEV (reference sequence). Trimming removed 3 bases at V and 0 bases at J, with 14 bases between. As DNA, the CDR3 is TGTGCCAGCAGTTTTGATCCTAGGGGAGCGAACACCGGGGAGCTGTTTTTT. Its translation: CASSFDPRGANTGELFF.

This clonotype has more than one count but fewer than ten. This rearrangement joins TRBV5-1 to TRBJ2-7; 11 positions match TRBD2. The CDR3 sequence is 17 residues long. The J segment lost 6 bases and the V segment lost 2 bases, leaving 13 bases of the junction unmatched. Germline V gene sequence: CDR1 SGHRS, CDR2 YFSETQ. CDR3 amino acids: CASSLGLAGGLGGEQYF. CDR3 nucleotides: TGCGCCAGCAGCTTAGGGCTAGCGGGAGGCCTCGGTGGCGAGCAGTACTTC.

The CDR3 DNA reads as TGTGCCAGCAGTGACCTCTCCAGCACAGATACGCAGTATTTT. Residues: CASSDLSSTDTQYF. V is TRBV2 and J is TRBJ2-3; no clear D gene. The ends were cut back, 3 bases at V and 0 bases at J, with 7 bases in the middle. The germline V gene has CDR1 SNHLY and CDR2 FYNNEI. The CDR3 runs 14 residues.

This clonotype was recorded a few times. The CDR3 reads CASSPFPGGSSYNEQFF. The CDR3 DNA is TGTGCCAGCAGCCCCTTCCCGGGGGGCAGCTCCTACAATGAGCAGTTCTTC. This sequence joins TRBV7-3 and TRBJ2-1; possible D gene TRBD2, 7 bases. Trimming pared 5 bases from V and 0 bases from J, leaving 17 bases between. From germline, CDR1 is SGHTA and CDR2 FQGTGA. This CDR3 region has 17 residues. Using reference TRBV7-3 and TRBJ2-1 for the parts outside the CDR3, the full variable domain is GAGVSQTPSNKVTEKGKYVELRCDPISGHTALYWYRQSLGQGPEFLIYFQGTGAADDSGLPNDRFFAVRPEGSVSTLKIQRTERGDSAVYLCASSPFPGGSSYNEQFFGPGTRLTVL.

This clonotype was observed a handful of times. The chain carries TRBV6-2 or TRBV6-3 and TRBJ2-1, with 7 bases aligning to TRBD1. Germline-derived CDR1 and CDR2 are MNHEY and SVGEGT. The CDR3 runs 15 residues. The J segment lost 11 bases and the V segment lost 2 bases, leaving 12 bases of the junction unmatched. CDR3 residues: CASSYGDRVSNKQFF. The CDR3, as DNA: TGTGCCAGCAGTTACGGCGACAGGGTTTCCAACAAGCAGTTCTTC.

This clonotype occurred a few times. The CDR3: CASSIDKRQYF. CDR3 nucleotide sequence: TGCGCCAGCAGCATCGACAAAAGGCAGTACTTC. The J gene is TRBJ2-7, the V gene TRBV5-1; D not certain. Germline V lookup: CDR1 SGHRS, CDR2 YFSETQ. V lost 4 bases and J lost 9, with 11 bases in between. The CDR3 has 11 residues.

A few counts support this clonotype. V usage is TRBV11-2 and J usage is TRBJ2-5; D ambiguous. CDR3 length: 11 residues. V was pared by 5 bases and J by 6 bases, with 7 bases between. The germline V gene has CDR1 SGHAT and CDR2 FQNNGV. The CDR3, as DNA: TGTGCCAGCAGCCCTTTCCAGACCCAGTACTTC. It yields the protein CASSPFQTQYF. Together with reference TRBV11-2 and TRBJ2-5, the CDR3 gives the full variable domain: EAGVAQSPRYKIIEKRQSVAFWCNPISGHATLYWYQQILGQGPKLLIQFQNNGVVDDSQLPKDRFSAERLKGVDSTLKIQPAKLEDSAVYLCASSPFQTQYFGPGTRLLVL.

The J gene is TRBJ2-1, the V gene TRBV7-3; 7 nucleotides align to TRBD2. The germline gives CDR1 SGHTA, CDR2 FQGTGA. CDR3 size: 14 residues. The junction had 9 bases not matched to a gene; V was cut back by 5 bases and J by 8 bases. DNA of the CDR3: TGTGCCAGCAGCCTAGCGGCAGGCAGCTATGAGCAGTTCTTC. Its protein product is CASSLAAGSYEQFF.

V and J are TRBV5-1 and TRBJ2-1, with TRBD1 identical over 8 bases. Germline-derived CDR1 and CDR2 are SGHRS and YFSETQ. This CDR3 contains 15 residues. With V trimmed by 4 bases and J by 9 bases, 12 bases remained unmatched. The CDR3, as DNA: TGCGCCAGCAGCAATTCGACAGGGGCACGGAGTGAGCAGTTCTTC. Encoded protein: CASSNSTGARSEQFF.

This clonotype was observed a few times. V usage is TRBV7-9 and J usage is TRBJ1-1; D perhaps matches TRBD1 (5 bases). Germline V gene data show CDR1 as SEHNR and CDR2 as FQNEAQ (reference sequence). CDR3 length: 13 residues. V lost 5 bases and J 4 bases, leaving 11 bases between the germline ends. The CDR3 loop is CASSLSGATEAFF. The CDR3 coding sequence is TGTGCCAGCAGCCTCTCCGGGGCCACTGAAGCTTTCTTT.

This clonotype was seen a few times. V is TRBV5-1 and J is TRBJ2-7, with D tentatively TRBD1 (6 bases). The germline V and J ends were trimmed by 1 base and 1 base, with 12 bases remaining between them. CDR1 is SGHRS and CDR2 is YFSETQ in the germline V gene. The CDR3 is 15 residues long. DNA for the CDR3: TGCGCCAGCAGCTTGCGGACAGTTCCTTCCTACGAGCAGTACTTC. It is translated as CASSLRTVPSYEQYF. Full variable domain (remainder filled in from reference TRBV5-1 and TRBJ2-7): KAGVTQTPRYLIKTRGQQVTLSCSPISGHRSVSWYQQTPGQGLQFLFEYFSETQRNKGNFPGRFSGRQFSNSRSEMNVSTLELGDSALYLCASSLRTVPSYEQYFGPGTRLTVT.

The chain uses TRBV6-5 and TRBJ2-7, with D hard to call. The V and J ends lost 2 bases and 4 bases respectively, with 9 bases between them. CDR1 is MNHEY, CDR2 SVGAGI, per germline. The CDR3 length is 13 residues. The CDR3 sequence is CASSYRQDYEQYF. Written as DNA, the CDR3 is TGTGCCAGCAGTTACCGCCAGGATTACGAGCAGTACTTC.

This clonotype was picked up a small number of times. J is TRBJ1-2 and V is TRBV12-3 or TRBV12-4; TRBD1 matches 9 bases. The V and J ends lost 5 bases and 3 bases, in that order; junction bases with no gene match: 7. CDR3 length equals 15 residues. The CDR3: CASSDGTGLYYGYTF. CDR3 bases: TGTGCCAGCAGTGATGGGACAGGGTTATACTATGGCTACACCTTC.

V and J are TRBV7-3 and TRBJ1-5; no reliable D call. V lost 1 base and J lost 2, with 12 bases in between. The CDR3 has 16 residues. Germline lookup yields CDR1 SGHTA and CDR2 FQGTGA. The CDR3 bases are TGTGCCAGCAGCTTAAAAGCCCCTGGGGGCAATCAGCCCCAGCATTTT. The encoded protein is CASSLKAPGGNQPQHF.

Of note for this clonotype: One junction end disagrees with the germline gene, perhaps due to a read error. V gene TRBV15 combines with J gene TRBJ1-2; 8 bases are shared with TRBD1. Germline CDR1 is LNHNV and CDR2 is YYDKDF (reference sequence). The CDR3 contains 15 residues. CDR3 coding DNA: TGTGCCACCAGCATGTTGACAGGGGTTAACTATGGCCACACCTTC. Residues: CATSMLTGVNYGHTF.

The chain is built from TRBV14 and TRBJ2-3, with no clear D. Trimming cost V 0 bases and J 2 bases, with 15 bases left between them. The germline V gene has CDR1 SGHDN and CDR2 FVKESK. The length of the CDR3 is 17 residues. The CDR3 DNA reads as TGTGCCAGCAGCCAAGATTGGTTCCGGTCGATCACAGATACGCAGTATTTT. Translation: CASSQDWFRSITDTQYF. Full variable domain (remainder filled in from reference TRBV14 and TRBJ2-3): EAGVTQFPSHSVIEKGQTVTLRCDPISGHDNLYWYRRVMGKEIKFLLHFVKESKQDESGMPNNRFLAERTGGTYSTLKVQPAELEDSGVYFCASSQDWFRSITDTQYFGPGTRLTVL.

The chain couples TRBV5-1 to TRBJ2-1, with D perhaps matching TRBD2 (6 bases). V lost 0 bases to trimming and J lost 3 bases, with 13 bases between them. Germline V CDR1 and CDR2: SGHRS, YFSETQ. The CDR3 covers 16 residues. In DNA, the CDR3 is TGCGCCAGCAGCTTGGGTCGGAGGGCGGTCTACAATGAGCAGTTCTTC. This translates into CASSLGRRAVYNEQFF.

The chain couples TRBV3-1 to TRBJ1-2; 7 bases fit TRBD1. CDR3 length: 18 amino acids. The germline V gene encodes CDR1 LGHDT and CDR2 YNNKEL (reference sequence). The V and J ends lost 5 bases and 1 base, in that order; junction bases with no gene match: 16. DNA of the CDR3: TGTGCCAGCAGCGGCCCCGGGACAGCGGACCCCCTTAACTATGGCTACACCTTC. Translating gives CASSGPGTADPLNYGYTF. The variable domain in full, with the rest retrieved from reference TRBV3-1 and TRBJ1-2, is DTAVSQTPKYLVTQMGNDKSIKCEQNLGHDTMYWYKQDSKKFLKIMFSYNNKELIINETVPNRFSPKSPDKAHLNLHINSLELGDSAVYFCASSGPGTADPLNYGYTFGSGTRLTVV.

This clonotype came up many times. The V call is TRBV6-1, the J call TRBJ2-1; perhaps D is TRBD1 or TRBD2 (5 bases each). V was pared by 6 bases and J by 15 bases, with 21 bases between. From germline, CDR1 is MNHNS and CDR2 SASEGT. The CDR3 contains 13 residues. The CDR3 reads CASSPNRGVKLFF. The CDR3 DNA reads as TGTGCCAGCAGCCCAAACCGGGGCGTGAAACTGTTCTTC.

The chain's CDR3 is CASSFSATSYEQYF. The CDR3 DNA reads TGTGCCAGCAGTTTTTCAGCTACTTCCTACGAGCAGTACTTC. The chain uses TRBV12-3 or TRBV12-4 and TRBJ2-7, with D uncertain. With 3 bases removed from V and 1 base from J, the gap between germline ends came to 10 bases. The CDR3 has 14 residues.

This clonotype was seen a few times. J is TRBJ2-1 and V is TRBV5-1; 14 bases match TRBD2. Losses at the gene ends were 5 bases for V and 8 bases for J; bases not matched to a gene: 6. Germline V gene data show CDR1 as SGHRS and CDR2 as YFSETQ. The CDR3 consists of 15 residues. In nucleotides, the CDR3 is TGCGCCAGCAGAAGACTAGCGGGAGGGCGGGATGAGCAGTTCTTC. This codes for CASRRLAGGRDEQFF.

The chain combines TRBV28 with TRBJ2-7; 10 positions match TRBD2. V dropped 4 bases and J dropped 2; count of bases not matched to a gene: 20. The CDR3 runs 20 residues. Germline V gives CDR1 MDHEN, CDR2 SYDVKM. The CDR3 region is CASSYPLRTGTSVFAYEQYF. CDR3 nucleotides: TGTGCCAGCAGTTACCCCCTTAGAACCGGGACTAGCGTTTTCGCCTACGAGCAGTACTTC.

This clonotype was observed a handful of times. V gene TRBV10-3 combines with J gene TRBJ2-7; D might be TRBD2 (5 bases). Germline V gene lookup returns CDR1 ENHRY and CDR2 SYGVKD. The CDR3 is made up of 12 amino acids. V dropped 4 bases and J dropped 2 bases, with 6 bases sitting between them. CDR3 sequence: CAISGTAYEQYF. As DNA, the CDR3 is TGTGCCATCAGTGGGACTGCCTACGAGCAGTACTTC.

The rearrangement links TRBV20-1 to TRBJ1-6; tentative D call: TRBD1 (5 bases). Germline loops: CDR1 DFQATT, CDR2 SNEGSKA (reference sequence). The CDR3 consists of 16 residues. V dropped 2 bases and J dropped 0 bases, with 11 bases sitting between them. The CDR3 DNA sequence: TGCAGTGCTAGACCCAGGGTGGGCTCCTATAATTCACCCCTCCACTTT. It translates to CSARPRVGSYNSPLHF.

This clonotype has a handful of counts. The chain combines TRBV7-9 with TRBJ2-2; D is undetermined. Germline loops: CDR1 SEHNR, CDR2 FQNEAQ (reference sequence). The CDR3 spans 16 residues. The V gene lost 3 bases and the J gene lost 1 base, with 12 bases spanning the gap. Here the CDR3 reads CASSLSPLRNTGELFF. For the CDR3, the DNA is TGTGCCAGCAGCTTGTCTCCCTTAAGGAACACCGGGGAGCTGTTTTTT.

CDR3 sequence: CASTYGKVSSPLHF. Written as DNA, the CDR3 is TGCGCCAGCACCTACGGGAAGGTCAGCTCACCCCTCCACTTT. V is TRBV5-1 and J is TRBJ1-6; D uncertain. V was trimmed by 6 bases and J by 10 bases, leaving 17 bases between them. CDR3 size: 14 residues. Germline values: CDR1 SGHRS, CDR2 YFSETQ.

A note on this clonotype: At one of its ends the junction is not consistent with the germline gene, which may arise from a read error. The V and J genes are TRBV11-2 and TRBJ2-7; D is undetermined. The CDR3 totals 14 residues. Germline lookup yields CDR1 SGHAT and CDR2 FQNNGV. The chain's CDR3 is CACSSGPSTYEQYF. In DNA form, the CDR3 reads TGTGCCTGCAGCTCCGGACCTTCCACCTACGAGCAGTACTTC.

This clonotype was counted only a few times. The chain combines TRBV6-1 with TRBJ1-5; D is unclear. Per germline, CDR1 MNHNS and CDR2 SASEGT. With 1 base removed from V and 6 bases from J, the gap between germline ends came to 13 bases. There are 15 residues in the CDR3. This CDR3 reads CASSEERRRSQPQHF. Here the CDR3 DNA reads TGTGCCAGCAGTGAAGAGAGGCGACGGAGTCAGCCCCAGCATTTT.

This clonotype was seen repeatedly, ten times or more. This chain links TRBV5-1 with TRBJ1-1; possibly TRBD1 for D (6 bases). Germline V gives CDR1 SGHRS, CDR2 YFSETQ. This CDR3 contains 16 residues. The germline V and J ends were trimmed by 1 base and 0 bases, with 13 bases remaining between them. The CDR3 loop reads CASSLTWTVMNTEAFF. The DNA of the CDR3 is TGCGCCAGCAGCTTGACTTGGACAGTAATGAACACTGAAGCTTTCTTT.